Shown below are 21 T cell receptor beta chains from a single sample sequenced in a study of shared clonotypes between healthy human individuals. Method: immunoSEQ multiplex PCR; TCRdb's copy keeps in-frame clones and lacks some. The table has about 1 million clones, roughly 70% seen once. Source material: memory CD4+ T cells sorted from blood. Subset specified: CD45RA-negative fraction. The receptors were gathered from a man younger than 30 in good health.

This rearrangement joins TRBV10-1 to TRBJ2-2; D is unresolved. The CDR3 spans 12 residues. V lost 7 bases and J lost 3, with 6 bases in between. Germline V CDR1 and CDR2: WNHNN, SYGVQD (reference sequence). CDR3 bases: TGCGCCAGCACGCCGGACACCGGGGAGCTGTTTTTT. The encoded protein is CASTPDTGELFF.

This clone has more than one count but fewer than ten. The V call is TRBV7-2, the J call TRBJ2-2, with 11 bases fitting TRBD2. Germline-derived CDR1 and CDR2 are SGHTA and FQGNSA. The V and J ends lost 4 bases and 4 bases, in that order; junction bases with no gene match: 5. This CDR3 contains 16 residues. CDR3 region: CASSSRLAGPTGELFF. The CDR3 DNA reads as TGTGCCAGCAGCTCCAGACTAGCGGGACCCACCGGGGAGCTGTTTTTT. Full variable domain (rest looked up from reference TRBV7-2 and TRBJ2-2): GAGVSQSPSNKVTEKGKDVELRCDPISGHTALYWYRQSLGQGLEFLIYFQGNSAPDKSGLPSDRFSAERTGGSVSTLTIQRTQQEDSAVYLCASSSRLAGPTGELFFGEGSRLTVL.

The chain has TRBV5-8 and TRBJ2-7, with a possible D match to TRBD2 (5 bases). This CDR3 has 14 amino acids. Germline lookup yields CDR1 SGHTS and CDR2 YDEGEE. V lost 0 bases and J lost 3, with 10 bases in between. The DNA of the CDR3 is TGTGCCAGCAGCTTGGGGGGAGACCTCTACGAGCAGTACTTC. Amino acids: CASSLGGDLYEQYF.

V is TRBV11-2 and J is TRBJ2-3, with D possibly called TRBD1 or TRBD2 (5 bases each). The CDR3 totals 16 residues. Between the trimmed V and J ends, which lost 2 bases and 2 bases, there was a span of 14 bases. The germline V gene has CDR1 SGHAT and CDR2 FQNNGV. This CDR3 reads CASSLYEGYPTDTQYF. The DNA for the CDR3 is TGTGCCAGCAGCTTATATGAGGGGTATCCCACAGATACGCAGTATTTT.

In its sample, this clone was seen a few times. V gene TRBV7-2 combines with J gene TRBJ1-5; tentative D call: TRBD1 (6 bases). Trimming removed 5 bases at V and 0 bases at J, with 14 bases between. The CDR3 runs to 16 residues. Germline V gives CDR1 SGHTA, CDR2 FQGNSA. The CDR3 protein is CASSPGQILSNQPQHF. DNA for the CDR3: TGTGCCAGCAGCCCAGGACAGATACTTAGCAATCAGCCCCAGCATTTT.

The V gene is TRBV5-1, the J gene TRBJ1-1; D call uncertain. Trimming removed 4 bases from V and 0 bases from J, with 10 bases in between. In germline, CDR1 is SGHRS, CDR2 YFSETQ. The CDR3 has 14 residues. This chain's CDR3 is CASSQRTVNTEAFF. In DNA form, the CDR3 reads TGCGCCAGCAGCCAGAGGACGGTGAACACTGAAGCTTTCTTT.

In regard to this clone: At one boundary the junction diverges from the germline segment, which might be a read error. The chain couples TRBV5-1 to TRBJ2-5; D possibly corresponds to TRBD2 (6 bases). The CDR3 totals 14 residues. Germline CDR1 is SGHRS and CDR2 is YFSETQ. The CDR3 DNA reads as TGTGCCAGCAGCCGGAGGGGTCCCACCACGACCCAGTACTTC. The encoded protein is CASSRRGPTTTQYF.

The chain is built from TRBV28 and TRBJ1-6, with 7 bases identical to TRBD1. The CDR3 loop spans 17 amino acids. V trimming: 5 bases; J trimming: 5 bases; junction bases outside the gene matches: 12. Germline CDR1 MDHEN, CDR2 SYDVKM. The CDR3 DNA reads TGTGCCAGCAGTCACCTCCCCGGGACAGCAGATAATTCACCCCTCCACTTT. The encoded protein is CASSHLPGTADNSPLHF.

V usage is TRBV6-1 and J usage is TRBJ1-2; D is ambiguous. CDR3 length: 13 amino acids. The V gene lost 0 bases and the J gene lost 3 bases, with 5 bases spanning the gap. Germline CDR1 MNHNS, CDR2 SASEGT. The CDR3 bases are TGTGCCAGCAGTGAAGCGGCCGACTATGGCTACACCTTC. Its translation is CASSEAADYGYTF.

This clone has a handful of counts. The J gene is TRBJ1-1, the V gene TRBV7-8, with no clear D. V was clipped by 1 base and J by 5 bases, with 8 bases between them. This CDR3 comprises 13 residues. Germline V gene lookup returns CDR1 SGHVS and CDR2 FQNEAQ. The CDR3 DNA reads TGTGCCAGCAGCTTAGTCGGTCGGACTGAAGCTTTCTTT. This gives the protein CASSLVGRTEAFF.

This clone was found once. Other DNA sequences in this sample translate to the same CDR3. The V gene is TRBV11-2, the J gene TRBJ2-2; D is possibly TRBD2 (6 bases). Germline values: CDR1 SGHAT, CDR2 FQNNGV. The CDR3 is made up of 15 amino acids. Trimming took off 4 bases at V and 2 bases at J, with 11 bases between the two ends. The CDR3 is CASSWGVGNTGELFF. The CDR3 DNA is TGTGCCAGCAGCTGGGGGGTGGGCAACACCGGGGAGCTGTTTTTT.

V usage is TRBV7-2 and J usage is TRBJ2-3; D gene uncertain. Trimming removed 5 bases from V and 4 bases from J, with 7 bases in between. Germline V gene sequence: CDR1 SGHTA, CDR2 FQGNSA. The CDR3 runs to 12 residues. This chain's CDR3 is CASSHYADTQYF. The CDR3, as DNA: TGTGCCAGCAGCCATTACGCAGATACGCAGTATTTT.

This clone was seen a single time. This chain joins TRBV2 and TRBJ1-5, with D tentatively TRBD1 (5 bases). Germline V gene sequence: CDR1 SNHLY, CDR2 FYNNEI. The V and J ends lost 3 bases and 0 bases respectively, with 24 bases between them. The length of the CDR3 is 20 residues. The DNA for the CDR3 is TGTGCCAGCAGTGACCCCTTGGGGGAAGGGAGCTCCAATAGCAATCAGCCCCAGCATTTT. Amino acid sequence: CASSDPLGEGSSNSNQPQHF.

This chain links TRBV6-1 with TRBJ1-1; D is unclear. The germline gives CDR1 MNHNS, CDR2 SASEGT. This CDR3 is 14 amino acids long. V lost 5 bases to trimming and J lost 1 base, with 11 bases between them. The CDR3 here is CASSPRTANTEAFF. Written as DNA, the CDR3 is TGTGCCAGCAGTCCTCGGACTGCGAACACTGAAGCTTTCTTT.

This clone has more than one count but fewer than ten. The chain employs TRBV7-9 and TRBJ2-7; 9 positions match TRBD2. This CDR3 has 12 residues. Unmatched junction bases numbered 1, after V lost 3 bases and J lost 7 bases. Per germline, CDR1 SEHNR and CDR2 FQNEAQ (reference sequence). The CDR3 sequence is CASSLLAGEQYF. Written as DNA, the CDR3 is TGTGCCAGCAGCTTGCTAGCGGGGGAGCAGTACTTC.

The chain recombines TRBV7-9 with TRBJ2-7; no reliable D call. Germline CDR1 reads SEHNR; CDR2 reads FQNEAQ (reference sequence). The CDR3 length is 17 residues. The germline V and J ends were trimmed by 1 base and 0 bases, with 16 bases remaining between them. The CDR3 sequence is CASSLGQTLGTSYEQYF. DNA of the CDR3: TGTGCCAGCAGCTTAGGGCAGACCCTGGGAACCTCCTACGAGCAGTACTTC.

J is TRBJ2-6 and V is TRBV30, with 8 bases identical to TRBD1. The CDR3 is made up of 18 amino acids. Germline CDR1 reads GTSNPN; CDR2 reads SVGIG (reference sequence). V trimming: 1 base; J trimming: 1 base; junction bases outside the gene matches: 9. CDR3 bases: TGTGCCTGGAGTGGAGGACAGGGAGTTTATTCTGGGGCCAACGTCCTGACTTTC. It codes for CAWSGGQGVYSGANVLTF.

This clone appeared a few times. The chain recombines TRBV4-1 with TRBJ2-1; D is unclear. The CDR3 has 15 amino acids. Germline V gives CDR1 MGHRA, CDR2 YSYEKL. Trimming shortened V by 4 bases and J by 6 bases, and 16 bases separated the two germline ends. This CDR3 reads CASSPVAQSFNEQFF. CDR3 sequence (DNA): TGCGCCAGCAGCCCCGTGGCCCAATCATTCAATGAGCAGTTCTTC.

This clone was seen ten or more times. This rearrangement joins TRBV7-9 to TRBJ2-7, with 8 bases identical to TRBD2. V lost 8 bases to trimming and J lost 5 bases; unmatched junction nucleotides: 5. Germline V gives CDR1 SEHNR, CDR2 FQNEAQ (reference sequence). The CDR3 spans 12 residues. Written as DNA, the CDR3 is TGTGCCAGCGTGGGACTAGGGGACGAGCAGTACTTC. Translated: CASVGLGDEQYF.

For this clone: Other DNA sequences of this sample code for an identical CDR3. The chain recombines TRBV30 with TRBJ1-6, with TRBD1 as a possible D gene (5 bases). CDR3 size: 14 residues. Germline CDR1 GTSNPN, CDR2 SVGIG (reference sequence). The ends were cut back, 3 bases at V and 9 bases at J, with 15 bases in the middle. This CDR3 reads CAWSAGQGGSPLHF. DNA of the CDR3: TGTGCCTGGAGCGCAGGGCAGGGAGGTTCACCCCTCCACTTT.

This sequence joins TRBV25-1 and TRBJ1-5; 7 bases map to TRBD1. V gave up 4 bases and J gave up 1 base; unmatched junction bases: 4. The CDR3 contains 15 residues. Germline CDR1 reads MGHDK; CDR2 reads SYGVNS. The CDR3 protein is CASSAPGQSNQPQHF. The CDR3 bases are TGTGCCAGCAGTGCCCCGGGACAGAGCAATCAGCCCCAGCATTTT.